This passage covers 9 T cell receptor beta chains from one sample sequenced in a study of blood T cell repertoires in COVID-19. Data came from immunoSEQ multiplex PCR; TCRdb stores just in-frame clones and leaves some out. The table shows hundreds of thousands of clones, with about nine tenths occurring only once. The sequencing input was peripheral blood. These receptors came from a woman in her twenties or thirties with active or convalescent COVID-19.

This chain links TRBV5-1 with TRBJ2-3, with a tentative D call TRBD2 (6 bases). Germline V CDR1 and CDR2: SGHRS, YFSETQ. V lost 4 bases and J 4 bases, leaving 13 bases between the germline ends. The CDR3 length is 14 residues. CDR3 DNA: TGCGCCAGCAGCCCCGGAGGGGCCGCAGATACGCAGTATTTT. Translation gives CASSPGGAADTQYF.

V and J are TRBV11-2 and TRBJ2-7, with 10 bases lining up with TRBD1. With 0 bases clipped from V and 3 bases from J, the junction kept 2 bases outside the gene matches. The CDR3 totals 15 residues. Germline V gives CDR1 SGHAT, CDR2 FQNNGV. This CDR3 is CASSLERTGGYEQYF. Here the CDR3 DNA reads TGTGCCAGCAGCTTAGAACGGACAGGGGGCTACGAGCAGTACTTC.

The chain carries TRBV28 and TRBJ2-3; TRBD2 matches at 9 bases. Germline CDR1 and CDR2: MDHEN and SYDVKM. CDR3 length: 16 residues. V trimming: 10 bases; J trimming: 2 bases; junction bases outside the gene matches: 13. The CDR3 DNA reads TGTGCCACCTCCCCCTGGGCGGGAGGGCACACAGATACGCAGTATTTT. It encodes CATSPWAGGHTDTQYF.

The V call is TRBV12-5, the J call TRBJ1-1; TRBD1 is a possible D gene (5 bases). CDR1 LGHNT and CDR2 FRNRAP come from the germline V gene. This CDR3 comprises 14 residues. V was trimmed by 0 bases and J by 6 bases, leaving 11 bases between them. The CDR3 DNA reads TGTGCTAGTGGTTTGGTGCCCGGGGGGGCTGAAGCTTTCTTT. Amino acids: CASGLVPGGAEAFF.

This clone was detected a few times. J is TRBJ1-1 and V is TRBV27; 8 positions agree with TRBD1. The CDR3 extends over 17 amino acids. Trimming took 7 bases from V and 0 from J; bases not matched to a gene: 13. Germline-derived CDR1 and CDR2 are MNHEY and SMNVEV (reference sequence). The CDR3 reads CASTTTGTGFMNTEAFF. In nucleotides, the CDR3 is TGTGCCAGCACTACTACGGGGACAGGATTCATGAACACTGAAGCTTTCTTT.

CDR3 bases: TGCGCCAGCAGCCCCACTAGCGGATTCACAGATACGCAGTATTTT. Amino acids: CASSPTSGFTDTQYF. The chain links TRBV4-1 to TRBJ2-3; 8 nucleotides match TRBD2. The CDR3 has 15 residues. Unmatched junction bases numbered 5, after V lost 4 bases and J lost 2 bases. The germline V gene has CDR1 MGHRA and CDR2 YSYEKL.

CDR3 DNA: TGTGCCAGTAGACAATTCAACACCGGGGAGCTGTTTTTT. This gives the protein CASRQFNTGELFF. The chain employs TRBV19 and TRBJ2-2; no clear D. The CDR3 is 13 amino acids. Germline values: CDR1 LNHDA, CDR2 SQIVND (reference sequence). V lost 6 bases and J lost 2, with 7 bases in between.

The gene calls are TRBV5-1 and TRBJ1-2; 8 bases fit TRBD1. Unmatched junction bases numbered 5, after V lost 0 bases and J lost 4 bases. Germline V gene data show CDR1 as SGHRS and CDR2 as YFSETQ. This CDR3 region has 15 residues. CDR3 sequence (DNA): TGCGCCAGCAGCTTGGGGACAGGGTTCGGCTATGGCTACACCTTC. Translated: CASSLGTGFGYGYTF.

The gene calls are TRBV25-1 and TRBJ1-1; TRBD1 is a possible D gene (6 bases). V lost 5 bases and J 1 base, leaving 8 bases between the germline ends. The germline V gene encodes CDR1 MGHDK and CDR2 SYGVNS. CDR3 length equals 13 residues. The CDR3 bases are TGTGCCAGCAGTCGACAGGAGAACACTGAAGCTTTCTTT. This translates into CASSRQENTEAFF.